This TCR beta chain is drawn from a study of T cell responses to AZD1222 COVID-19 vaccine. Study information: Pooling of second doses given at about 4 or about 12 weeks was done.

For this clone: Its antigen remains unidentified.

Clones were sequenced by immunoSEQ multiplex PCR, and TCRdb holds only the in-frame ones, with some missing. The data hold fewer than 100,000 clones, with roughly 90% observed a single time. Regarding the study as a whole: Among the donors, most were white British and more were female, and clonal diversity was possibly underestimated.

This CDR3 is 15 amino acids long. Germline trimming cut 5 bases from V and 2 bases from J; bases unmatched to any gene: 6. Germline-derived CDR1 and CDR2 are MNHEY and SVGEGT. The chain recombines TRBV6-2 or TRBV6-3 with TRBJ1-5; 7 bases map to TRBD1. The sequence derives from an adult in good health. Specimen: peripheral blood, collected on day 0 of AZD1222 vaccination. CDR3 amino acids: CASSDDREGNQPQHF. CDR3 DNA sequence: TGTGCCAGCAGTGACGACAGGGAGGGCAATCAGCCCCAGCATTTT.